The 7 T cell receptor beta chains given below trace back to one sample, sequenced in a study of blood T cell repertoires in COVID-19. Sequencing was performed with immunoSEQ multiplex PCR; in TCRdb, only in-frame clones are kept and a portion is missing. Here the sample spans 200,000 or so clones, 75% to 85% being singletons. What was sequenced was peripheral blood. The receptors were gathered from a human donor in a cohort sampled during active COVID-19.

This clone was picked up one time. The J gene is TRBJ2-7, the V gene TRBV20-1; D ambiguous. Germline CDR1 is DFQATT and CDR2 is SNEGSKA (reference sequence). CDR3 length: 11 residues. Trimming removed 6 bases from V and 6 bases from J, with 12 bases in between. The CDR3 DNA follows: TGCAGTGCCTTGACTGGCTCCGAGCAGTACTTC. Its protein is CSALTGSEQYF.

The V and J genes are TRBV18 and TRBJ1-4; possibly TRBD1 for D (5 bases). CDR1 is KGHSH, CDR2 LQKENI, per germline. The ends were cut back, 5 bases at V and 1 base at J, with 20 bases in the middle. The CDR3 length is 18 residues. The CDR3 nucleotides read TGTGCCAGCTCAAAAGTGGGTCGCGGGGCCGGAACTAATGAAAAACTGTTTTTT. It yields the protein CASSKVGRGAGTNEKLFF.

This clone showed up just a few times. This chain connects TRBV27 to TRBJ2-7, with no clear D. Looked up from germline, CDR1 is MNHEY and CDR2 is SMNVEV (reference sequence). V was trimmed by 5 bases and J by 2 bases, leaving 19 bases between them. The CDR3 has 16 residues. The CDR3 DNA is TGTGCCAGCAGTCCACTACCCCCGACGCCCCCCTACGAGCAGTACTTC. Protein product: CASSPLPPTPPYEQYF.

V usage is TRBV18 and J usage is TRBJ2-1; 11 bases align to TRBD1. Looked up from germline, CDR1 is KGHSH and CDR2 is LQKENI. With 3 bases clipped from V and 6 bases from J, the junction kept 4 bases outside the gene matches. The CDR3 has 15 amino acids. The CDR3 spells CASSPPGTGGNEQFF. The CDR3 nucleotides are TGTGCCAGCTCACCGCCCGGGACAGGGGGCAATGAGCAGTTCTTC.

The rearrangement uses TRBV5-1 and TRBJ2-5; 7 bases align to TRBD1. Germline CDR1 SGHRS, CDR2 YFSETQ. The CDR3 covers 13 residues. V shed 3 bases, J shed 7 bases, and the junction held 6 bases outside the gene matches. CDR3 sequence reads: CASSSTGVGTQYF. DNA of the CDR3: TGCGCCAGCAGCTCCACAGGGGTTGGGACCCAGTACTTC.

The rearrangement uses TRBV27 and TRBJ2-1, with 7 bases lining up with TRBD2. Looked up from germline, CDR1 is MNHEY and CDR2 is SMNVEV (reference sequence). The CDR3 sequence is 15 residues long. J was trimmed by 8 bases and V by 2 bases; bases with no gene match: 9. CDR3 sequence (DNA): TGTGCCAGCAGTTTAAACGGGAGGTTGAGCGATGAGCAGTTCTTC. It is translated as CASSLNGRLSDEQFF.

This chain links TRBV5-4 with TRBJ1-5; possible D gene TRBD1, 6 bases. With 2 bases removed from V and 2 bases from J, the gap between germline ends came to 11 bases. Germline-derived CDR1 and CDR2 are SGHNT and YYREEE (reference sequence). CDR3 length equals 15 residues. The chain's CDR3 is CASSFETGRNQPQHF. The DNA for the CDR3 is TGTGCCAGCAGCTTTGAGACAGGACGCAATCAGCCCCAGCATTTT. Variable domain in full (rest from reference TRBV5-4 and TRBJ1-5): ETGVTQSPTHLIKTRGQQVTLRCSSQSGHNTVSWYQQALGQGPQFIFQYYREEENGRGNFPPRFSGLQFPNYSSELNVNALELDDSALYLCASSFETGRNQPQHFGDGTRLSIL.